Shown below are 13 T cell receptor beta chains from a single sample sequenced in a study of T-cell reconstitution after alpha-beta-depleted transplantation in children. Preparation of the TCRbeta library used unique molecular identifiers. MiXCR, applied by TCRdb to the PCR reads, yields one record per CDR3 protein. Among hundreds of thousands of distinct CDR3 sequences listed, under 30% were seen once. The sequences come from PBMCs, mostly from graft donor cells, collected 360 days after TCRalphabeta/CD19-depleted stem cell transplant. The receptors shown here come from a boy under two years old who had a stem cell transplant for acute myeloid leukemia, so the T cells may come from the graft donor.

A few counts support this clonotype. This rearrangement joins TRBV20-1 to TRBJ2-2; perhaps TRBD1 as D (6 bases). Trimming left V 6 bases short and J 7 bases short, with 12 bases between. This CDR3 comprises 12 residues. Germline CDR1 reads DFQATT; CDR2 reads SNEGSKA (reference sequence). The CDR3 here is CSARTALGELFF. CDR3 coding DNA: TGCAGTGCGCGGACAGCTCTCGGGGAGCTGTTTTTT.

This clonotype was counted only a few times. As DNA, the CDR3 is TGTGCCAGCAGTTACTTACAGGGGGCCTACGAGCAGTACTTC. Translation: CASSYLQGAYEQYF. The chain recombines TRBV6-5 with TRBJ2-7; 8 nucleotides agree with TRBD1. This CDR3 contains 14 residues. The germline gives CDR1 MNHEY, CDR2 SVGAGI. Germline trimming cut 1 base from V and 2 bases from J; bases unmatched to any gene: 1.

This clonotype has at least ten counts. The rearrangement joins TRBV12-3 or TRBV12-4 to TRBJ2-5; D possibly matches TRBD1 or TRBD2 (5 bases each). The CDR3 has 14 amino acids. V lost 7 bases and J lost 6, with 18 bases in between. The CDR3 bases are TGTGCCAGCACATTAGGGGAGATTGACCAGACCCAGTACTTC. As protein: CASTLGEIDQTQYF.

In this sample, this clonotype turned up many times. The chain's CDR3 is CSVEGRRSTEAFF. In DNA, the CDR3 is TGCAGCGTTGAAGGGAGGAGAAGCACTGAAGCTTTCTTT. V gene TRBV29-1 combines with J gene TRBJ1-1; D ambiguous. The CDR3 runs to 13 residues. Germline CDR1 is SQVTM and CDR2 is ANQGSEA. With 1 base removed from V and 4 bases from J, the gap between germline ends came to 10 bases.

V gene TRBV6-2 or TRBV6-3 combines with J gene TRBJ2-6; tentatively, D is TRBD1 or TRBD2 (5 bases each). CDR1 is MNHEY and CDR2 is SVGEGT in the germline V gene. The CDR3 extends over 15 amino acids. The V end was cut by 6 bases, the J end by 1 base, with 10 bases between. The CDR3 DNA sequence: TGTGCCAGCAGCTGGTGGGGGTCTGGGGCCAACGTCCTGACTTTC. This sequence encodes CASSWWGSGANVLTF.

This clonotype came up a few times. The CDR3 loop is CSAIWTRGGYTF. Here the CDR3 DNA reads TGCAGTGCTATTTGGACCCGTGGTGGCTACACCTTC. The chain carries TRBV20-1 and TRBJ1-2; D not certain. The germline V gene has CDR1 DFQATT and CDR2 SNEGSKA (reference sequence). V lost 4 bases and J lost 7, with 13 bases in between. The CDR3 contains 12 residues.

This clonotype was observed a few times. The chain has TRBV29-1 and TRBJ2-7; D may be TRBD2 (7 bases). V dropped 3 bases and J dropped 6 bases, with 18 bases sitting between them. Germline V CDR1 and CDR2: SQVTM, ANQGSEA. The CDR3 is 14 amino acids. CDR3 bases: TGCAGCGTTGATAGGGGGGGAACTGGGGGCGAGCAGTACTTC. This codes for CSVDRGGTGGEQYF.

The chain combines TRBV20-1 with TRBJ1-1, with TRBD1 identical over 10 bases. V lost 2 bases and J lost 4; bases outside the gene matches: 4. Looked up from germline, CDR1 is DFQATT and CDR2 is SNEGSKA (reference sequence). The CDR3 has 14 amino acids. The CDR3 loop is CSARLRDRGTEAFF. The CDR3 region has the DNA TGCAGTGCTAGACTCCGGGACAGGGGCACTGAAGCTTTCTTT.

This clonotype was counted only a few times. The chain recombines TRBV6-5 with TRBJ2-5; D is perhaps TRBD1 (7 bases). Germline V gene data show CDR1 as MNHEY and CDR2 as SVGAGI. The CDR3 contains 15 residues. The germline V and J ends were trimmed by 1 base and 1 base, with 10 bases remaining between them. The CDR3 loop is CASSYWQGGQETQYF. The CDR3 DNA sequence: TGTGCCAGCAGTTACTGGCAGGGGGGCCAAGAGACCCAGTACTTC.

The genes are TRBV21-1 and TRBJ1-5. TRBV21-1 has pseudogene status. This CDR3 has 12 amino acids. The CDR3 nucleotides read TGTGCCAGCAGCAAACATGTGCGGCCCCAGCATTTT. Protein: CASSKHVRPQHF.

The J gene is TRBJ2-1, the V gene TRBV11-2; D is unresolved. V lost 7 bases and J 0 bases, leaving 16 bases between the germline ends. Germline V gene sequence: CDR1 SGHAT, CDR2 FQNNGV. This CDR3 comprises 16 residues. The CDR3, as DNA: TGTGCCAGCACCGCCTGGACCCGGAGCTCCTACAATGAGCAGTTCTTC. Its translation: CASTAWTRSSYNEQFF.

This clonotype was detected many times. This chain uses TRBV20-1 with TRBJ1-5; no firm D call. Germline V gene lookup returns CDR1 DFQATT and CDR2 SNEGSKA (reference sequence). V was pared by 0 bases and J by 1 base, with 13 bases between. This CDR3 has 16 amino acids. The DNA for the CDR3 is TGCAGTGCTAGAGATTCTGGCATACAAAGCAATCAGCCCCAGCATTTT. Translating gives CSARDSGIQSNQPQHF.

This clonotype came up many times. V and J are TRBV5-1 and TRBJ2-3, with 7 bases fitting TRBD1. V was clipped by 0 bases and J by 2 bases; unmatched bases: 3. The CDR3 has 15 amino acids. In germline, CDR1 is SGHRS, CDR2 YFSETQ. In DNA form, the CDR3 reads TGCGCCAGCAGCTTGGAGGACAGGACCACAGATACGCAGTATTTT. Amino acids: CASSLEDRTTDTQYF.